Presented here are 25 T cell receptor beta chains from one specimen sequenced in a study of shared clonotypes between healthy human individuals. TCRdb's copy holds only in-frame clones and misses some; the assay was immunoSEQ multiplex PCR. The table includes about 1.5 million clones, approximately 97% detected once. Specimen: naive CD4+ T cells sorted from blood. The subset here: CD45RA+ positively selected. These receptors all come from a young man in good health.

J is TRBJ1-1 and V is TRBV5-6; D possibly corresponds to TRBD1 (5 bases). Trimming shortened V by 3 bases and J by 8 bases, and 11 bases separated the two germline ends. CDR1 is SGHDT and CDR2 is YYEEEE in the germline V gene. The CDR3 loop spans 12 amino acids. The CDR3, as DNA: TGTGCCAGCAGCTGGAGGGACGGCGAAGCTTTCTTT. Translating it yields CASSWRDGEAFF.

CDR3 coding DNA: TGTGCCAGCTCATTGAGACAGGGTGAGGAGACCCAGTACTTC. Translated, it gives CASSLRQGEETQYF. J is TRBJ2-5 and V is TRBV18, with TRBD1 matching over 7 bases. The CDR3 consists of 14 residues. Unmatched junction bases numbered 8, after V lost 5 bases and J lost 5 bases. Germline CDR1 reads KGHSH; CDR2 reads LQKENI. Filled out from reference TRBV18 and TRBJ2-5, the complete variable domain reads NAGVMQNPRHLVRRRGQEARLRCSPMKGHSHVYWYRQLPEEGLKFMVYLQKENIIDESGMPKERFSAEFPKEGPSILRIQQVVRGDSAAYFCASSLRQGEETQYFGPGTRLLVL.

This chain connects TRBV19 to TRBJ2-1, with D perhaps assigned TRBD1 or TRBD2 (5 bases each). Germline assignment: CDR1 LNHDA and CDR2 SQIVND (reference sequence). V lost 4 bases and J 8 bases, leaving 21 bases between the germline ends. CDR3 length: 16 residues. CDR3 protein: CASSTPGTQSQHEQFF. CDR3 DNA sequence: TGTGCCAGTAGTACCCCCGGGACCCAGTCCCAACATGAGCAGTTCTTC.

J is TRBJ2-7 and V is TRBV19; TRBD2 matches at 7 bases. The CDR3 contains 16 residues. V trimming: 7 bases; J trimming: 2 bases; junction bases outside the gene matches: 14. Per the germline V gene, CDR1 is LNHDA and CDR2 is SQIVND (reference sequence). The CDR3 here is CASTPGREGKPYEQYF. The CDR3 nucleotides are TGTGCCAGTACTCCTGGGAGGGAGGGGAAACCCTACGAGCAGTACTTC. The variable domain in full, completed from reference TRBV19 and TRBJ2-7, reads DGGITQSPKYLFRKEGQNVTLSCEQNLNHDAMYWYRQDPGQGLRLIYYSQIVNDFQKGDIAEGYSVSREKKESFPLTVTSAQKNPTAFYLCASTPGREGKPYEQYFGPGTRLTVT.

The V call is TRBV29-1, the J call TRBJ1-1; no firm D call. In germline, CDR1 is SQVTM, CDR2 ANQGSEA. V lost 2 bases and J lost 4, with 14 bases in between. The CDR3 is 14 amino acids. For the CDR3, the DNA is TGCAGCGTTGAAAGGGCCGCCTGGGTCACTGAAGCTTTCTTT. Its protein is CSVERAAWVTEAFF.

This CDR3 is CASSAYGVPASNQPQHF. DNA for the CDR3: TGTGCCAGCAGCGCCTACGGGGTCCCCGCCAGCAATCAGCCCCAGCATTTT. The chain carries TRBV28 and TRBJ1-5; D gene ambiguous. V was shortened by 6 bases and J by 1 base, with 19 bases between the two germline ends. In germline, CDR1 is MDHEN, CDR2 SYDVKM. This CDR3 has 17 amino acids.

Note on this clone: The same CDR3 also results from other DNA sequences found in this sample. The CDR3 is CASSSQGYEQYF. In DNA form, the CDR3 reads TGTGCCAGCAGCAGCCAGGGATACGAGCAGTACTTC. The V gene is TRBV5-5, the J gene TRBJ2-7; perhaps TRBD1 as D (5 bases). The V end was cut by 4 bases, the J end by 4 bases, with 9 bases between. The CDR3 runs 12 residues. Germline V lookup: CDR1 SGHKS, CDR2 YYEKEE (reference sequence).

V gene TRBV11-2 combines with J gene TRBJ2-2, with a tentative D call TRBD2 (5 bases). The CDR3 runs to 16 residues. Germline CDR1 and CDR2: SGHAT and FQNNGV. V was shortened by 0 bases and J by 1 base, with 9 bases between the two germline ends. The CDR3 DNA reads TGTGCCAGCAGCTTAGAAGCAGCGGAGAACACCGGGGAGCTGTTTTTT. This codes for CASSLEAAENTGELFF.

The chain combines TRBV30 with TRBJ1-1; no clear D gene. The CDR3 sequence is 13 residues long. With 3 bases removed from V and 1 base from J, the gap between germline ends came to 9 bases. The germline V gene has CDR1 GTSNPN and CDR2 SVGIG (reference sequence). CDR3 coding DNA: TGTGCCTGGAGGGCGACAACGAACACTGAAGCTTTCTTT. The encoded protein is CAWRATTNTEAFF.

This chain joins TRBV6-5 and TRBJ2-7; 7 positions agree with TRBD1. The CDR3 totals 15 residues. Per the germline V gene, CDR1 is MNHEY and CDR2 is SVGAGI. V lost 0 bases, J lost 4 bases, and 6 bases stayed unmatched. The CDR3 bases are TGTGCCAGCAGTTACTCTCGGGACAGTTTTTACGAGCAGTACTTC. As protein: CASSYSRDSFYEQYF.

The chain employs TRBV11-1 and TRBJ2-7; 10 positions match TRBD1. The V and J ends lost 6 bases and 2 bases, in that order; junction bases with no gene match: 7. Germline V gene lookup returns CDR1 SGHAT and CDR2 FQDESV (reference sequence). The CDR3 spans 15 residues. The CDR3 DNA sequence: TGTGCCAGCAGGGACCCGGGACAGGGGACCTACGAGCAGTACTTC. Translating it yields CASRDPGQGTYEQYF.

The CDR3 spells CASSLVSSINEQFF. The CDR3 DNA reads as TGTGCCAGCAGCTTAGTTTCTAGTATCAATGAGCAGTTCTTC. The chain combines TRBV7-9 with TRBJ2-1; D unclear. From germline, CDR1 is SEHNR and CDR2 FQNEAQ (reference sequence). Trimming left V 1 base short and J 6 bases short, with 10 bases between. The CDR3 is 14 amino acids.

The rearrangement uses TRBV7-2 and TRBJ2-3; D possibly corresponds to TRBD1 (6 bases). Germline CDR1 is SGHTA and CDR2 is FQGNSA. V was trimmed by 5 bases and J by 1 base, leaving 13 bases between them. The CDR3 is 15 residues long. CDR3 protein: CASSEQGPGTDTQYF. CDR3 nucleotides: TGTGCCAGCAGCGAACAGGGCCCTGGCACAGATACGCAGTATTTT.

V usage is TRBV14 and J usage is TRBJ2-7; 8 positions match TRBD2. Germline assignment: CDR1 SGHDN and CDR2 FVKESK. V was clipped by 6 bases and J by 2 bases; unmatched bases: 6. This CDR3 is 14 amino acids long. The CDR3 DNA sequence: TGTGCCAGCAGGAAGAGCGGGGGAACCTACGAGCAGTACTTC. It codes for CASRKSGGTYEQYF.

This chain joins TRBV7-6 and TRBJ1-1; no reliable D call. CDR1 and CDR2 (germline): SGHVS, FNYEAQ. CDR3 length: 13 residues. Deletions cut 3 bases from V and 3 bases from J, with 8 bases between. Written as DNA, the CDR3 is TGTGCCAGCAGCTTGGTGGAGGACACTGAAGCTTTCTTT. It yields the protein CASSLVEDTEAFF.

This chain links TRBV9 with TRBJ2-2; 8 bases map to TRBD1. The CDR3 has 16 amino acids. The junction had 6 bases not matched to a gene; V was cut back by 4 bases and J by 1 base. Germline assignment: CDR1 SGDLS and CDR2 YYNGEE. The CDR3 region is CASSNFGTGNTGELFF. For the CDR3, the DNA is TGTGCCAGCAGCAACTTTGGGACAGGGAACACCGGGGAGCTGTTTTTT.

This sequence joins TRBV9 and TRBJ2-1; 9 positions match TRBD2. CDR1 is SGDLS, CDR2 YYNGEE, per germline. CDR3 length equals 17 residues. The trim removed 0 bases at V and 5 bases at J, leaving 9 bases unmatched. The CDR3 sequence is CASSVVGRAGGHNEQFF. As DNA, the CDR3 is TGTGCCAGCAGCGTAGTAGGGAGAGCGGGAGGTCACAATGAGCAGTTCTTC.

The rearrangement links TRBV10-3 to TRBJ2-5, with D perhaps TRBD1 or TRBD2 (5 bases each). V lost 5 bases and J lost 4, with 17 bases in between. From germline, CDR1 is ENHRY and CDR2 SYGVKD. The CDR3 is 15 residues long. The CDR3 sequence: CAISRGDPRSETQYF. The CDR3 DNA is TGTGCCATCAGTCGAGGGGACCCCCGGTCAGAGACCCAGTACTTC.

The chain has TRBV6-5 and TRBJ2-1; the D gene is possibly TRBD2 (5 bases). Germline V gene data show CDR1 as MNHEY and CDR2 as SVGAGI. CDR3 length equals 16 residues. The V end was cut by 0 bases, the J end by 6 bases, with 15 bases between. The chain's CDR3 is CASSYSGIREFNEQFF. In DNA, the CDR3 is TGTGCCAGCAGTTACTCAGGGATCCGGGAATTCAATGAGCAGTTCTTC.

This rearrangement joins TRBV4-1 to TRBJ2-7; D possibly uses TRBD1 or TRBD2 (5 bases each). The CDR3 contains 15 residues. V was pared by 1 base and J by 3 bases, with 13 bases between. From germline, CDR1 is MGHRA and CDR2 YSYEKL. CDR3: CASSQAGTQYYEQYF. The CDR3 coding sequence is TGCGCCAGCAGCCAAGCCGGGACGCAATACTACGAGCAGTACTTC.

This chain uses TRBV11-3 with TRBJ2-1; perhaps TRBD2 as D (8 bases). V was trimmed by 6 bases and J by 9 bases, leaving 21 bases between them. Germline CDR1 reads SGHNT; CDR2 reads YENEEA. The length of the CDR3 is 15 residues. In nucleotides, the CDR3 is TGTGCCAGCAGTATGGGGACTAGGGGGCAATCTGAGCAGTTCTTC. It translates to CASSMGTRGQSEQFF. The variable domain in full, completed from reference TRBV11-3 and TRBJ2-1, reads EAGVVQSPRYKIIEKKQPVAFWCNPISGHNTLYWYLQNLGQGPELLIRYENEEAVDDSQLPKDRFSAERLKGVDSTLKIQPAELGDSAVYLCASSMGTRGQSEQFFGPGTRLTVL.

This chain uses TRBV7-3 with TRBJ2-7, with D tentatively TRBD2 (5 bases). The CDR3 is 13 residues long. The V end lost 4 bases, the J end lost 3 bases, and 10 bases lay between the germline ends. Per germline, CDR1 SGHTA and CDR2 FQGTGA. The CDR3 reads CASSSGELYEQYF. DNA for the CDR3: TGTGCCAGCAGCTCCGGGGAACTCTACGAGCAGTACTTC.

The chain recombines TRBV29-1 with TRBJ2-4; 8 bases match TRBD2. Looked up from germline, CDR1 is SQVTM and CDR2 is ANQGSEA. V gave up 3 bases and J gave up 1 base; unmatched junction bases: 2. The CDR3 contains 14 residues. The CDR3 region has the DNA TGCAGCGTTGACGGGAGGGCGGCCAAAAACATTCAGTACTTC. As protein: CSVDGRAAKNIQYF. The full variable domain, with the rest looked up from reference TRBV29-1 and TRBJ2-4, is SAVISQKPSRDICQRGTSLTIQCQVDSQVTMMFWYRQQPGQSLTLIATANQGSEATYESGFVIDKFPISRPNLTFSTLTVSNMSPEDSSIYLCSVDGRAAKNIQYFGAGTRLSVL.

This clone was recorded only once. The gene calls are TRBV28 and TRBJ1-5, with D possibly TRBD1 on 5 matching bases. Germline V CDR1 and CDR2: MDHEN, SYDVKM. The V end lost 10 bases, the J end lost 0 bases, and 16 bases lay between the germline ends. CDR3 length: 15 residues. The CDR3 protein is CATRRGDYSNQPQHF. The CDR3 bases are TGTGCCACTAGGCGGGGGGACTATAGCAATCAGCCCCAGCATTTT.

The chain couples TRBV27 to TRBJ1-2, with D perhaps TRBD1 (5 bases). Germline CDR1 MNHEY, CDR2 SMNVEV (reference sequence). Trimming took off 6 bases at V and 7 bases at J, with 18 bases between the two ends. The CDR3 contains 14 residues. Here the CDR3 reads CASRPRGVESGYTF. The DNA for the CDR3 is TGTGCCAGCAGGCCCCGGGGGGTGGAGAGTGGCTACACCTTC.